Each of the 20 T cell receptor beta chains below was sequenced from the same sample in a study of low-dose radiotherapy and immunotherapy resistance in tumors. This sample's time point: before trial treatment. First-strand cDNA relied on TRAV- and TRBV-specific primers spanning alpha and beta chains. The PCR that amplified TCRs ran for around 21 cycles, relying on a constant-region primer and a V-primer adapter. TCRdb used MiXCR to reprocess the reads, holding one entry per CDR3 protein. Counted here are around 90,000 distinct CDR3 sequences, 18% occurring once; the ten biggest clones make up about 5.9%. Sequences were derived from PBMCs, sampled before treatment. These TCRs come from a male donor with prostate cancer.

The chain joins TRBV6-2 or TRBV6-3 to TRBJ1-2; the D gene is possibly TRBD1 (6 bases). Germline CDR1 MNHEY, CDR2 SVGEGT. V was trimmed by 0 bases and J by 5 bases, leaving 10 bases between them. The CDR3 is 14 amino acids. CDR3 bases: TGTGCCAGCAGTTACTCCCGGACAGTTTATGGCTACACCTTC. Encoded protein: CASSYSRTVYGYTF.

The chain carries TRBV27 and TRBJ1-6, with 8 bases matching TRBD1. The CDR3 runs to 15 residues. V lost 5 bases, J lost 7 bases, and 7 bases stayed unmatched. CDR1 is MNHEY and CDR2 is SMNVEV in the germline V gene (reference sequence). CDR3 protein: CASSRQGRGNSPLHF. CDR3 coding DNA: TGTGCCAGCAGTCGACAGGGGCGGGGGAATTCACCCCTCCACTTT.

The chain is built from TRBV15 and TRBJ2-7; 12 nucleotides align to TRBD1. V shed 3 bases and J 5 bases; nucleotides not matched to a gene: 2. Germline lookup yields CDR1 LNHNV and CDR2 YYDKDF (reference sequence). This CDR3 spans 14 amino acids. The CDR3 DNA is TGTGCCACCAGCAGCCGGGACAGGGGGCACGAGCAGTACTTC. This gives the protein CATSSRDRGHEQYF.

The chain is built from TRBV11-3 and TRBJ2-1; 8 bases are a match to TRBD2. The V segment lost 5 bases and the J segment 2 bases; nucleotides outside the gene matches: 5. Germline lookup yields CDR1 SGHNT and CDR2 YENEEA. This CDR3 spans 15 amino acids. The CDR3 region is CASSPGGGPYNEQFF. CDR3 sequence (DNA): TGTGCCAGCAGCCCCGGGGGGGGCCCCTACAATGAGCAGTTCTTC.

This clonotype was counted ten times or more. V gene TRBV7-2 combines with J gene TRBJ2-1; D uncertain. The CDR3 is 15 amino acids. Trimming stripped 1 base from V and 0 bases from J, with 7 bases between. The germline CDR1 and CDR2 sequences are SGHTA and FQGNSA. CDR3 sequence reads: CASSLVMNSYNEQFF. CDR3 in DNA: TGTGCCAGCAGCTTAGTGATGAACTCCTACAATGAGCAGTTCTTC.

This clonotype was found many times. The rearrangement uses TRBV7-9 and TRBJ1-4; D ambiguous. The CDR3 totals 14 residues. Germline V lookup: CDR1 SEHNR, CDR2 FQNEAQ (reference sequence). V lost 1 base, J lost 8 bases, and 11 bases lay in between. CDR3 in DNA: TGTGCCAGCAGCTTAGGAATGGCAGAAGAAAAACTGTTTTTT. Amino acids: CASSLGMAEEKLFF.

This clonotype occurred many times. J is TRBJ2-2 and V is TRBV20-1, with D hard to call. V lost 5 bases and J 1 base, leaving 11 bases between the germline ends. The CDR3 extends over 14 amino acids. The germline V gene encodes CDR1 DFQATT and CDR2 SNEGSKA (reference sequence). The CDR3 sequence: CSAQPERNTGELFF. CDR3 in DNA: TGCAGTGCTCAGCCTGAGAGGAACACCGGGGAGCTGTTTTTT.

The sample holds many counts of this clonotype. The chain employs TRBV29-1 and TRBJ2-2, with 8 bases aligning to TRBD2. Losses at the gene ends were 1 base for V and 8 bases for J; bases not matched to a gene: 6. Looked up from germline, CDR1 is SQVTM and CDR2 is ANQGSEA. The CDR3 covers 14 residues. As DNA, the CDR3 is TGCAGCGTTGAAGTAACCTCGGGGGGGGGGGAGCTGTTTTTT. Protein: CSVEVTSGGGELFF.

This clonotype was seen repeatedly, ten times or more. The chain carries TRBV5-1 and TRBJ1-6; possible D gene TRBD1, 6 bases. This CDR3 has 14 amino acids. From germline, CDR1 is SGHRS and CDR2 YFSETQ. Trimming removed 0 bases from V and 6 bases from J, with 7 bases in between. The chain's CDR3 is CASSLEGGNSPLHF. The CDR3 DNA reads TGCGCCAGCAGCTTGGAAGGGGGTAATTCACCCCTCCACTTT.

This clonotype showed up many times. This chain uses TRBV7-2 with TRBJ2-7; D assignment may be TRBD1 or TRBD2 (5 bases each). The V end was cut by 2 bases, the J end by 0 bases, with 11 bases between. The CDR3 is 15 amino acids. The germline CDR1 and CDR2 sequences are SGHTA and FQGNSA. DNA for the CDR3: TGTGCCAGCAGCTTATCACCGGGGCCCTCCTACGAGCAGTACTTC. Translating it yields CASSLSPGPSYEQYF.

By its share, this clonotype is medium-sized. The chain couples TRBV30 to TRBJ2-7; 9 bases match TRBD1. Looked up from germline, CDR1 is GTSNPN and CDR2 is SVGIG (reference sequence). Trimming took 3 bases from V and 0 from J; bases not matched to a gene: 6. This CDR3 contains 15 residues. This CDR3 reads CAWSPGQGSSYEQYF. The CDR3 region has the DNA TGTGCCTGGAGCCCGGGACAGGGAAGCTCCTACGAGCAGTACTTC.

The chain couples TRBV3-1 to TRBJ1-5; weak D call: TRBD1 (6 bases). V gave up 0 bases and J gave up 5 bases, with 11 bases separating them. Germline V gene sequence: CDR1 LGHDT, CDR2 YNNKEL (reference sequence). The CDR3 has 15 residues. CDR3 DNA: TGTGCCAGCAGCCAAGATCAGAGGGGGTATCAGCCCCAGCATTTT. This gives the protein CASSQDQRGYQPQHF.

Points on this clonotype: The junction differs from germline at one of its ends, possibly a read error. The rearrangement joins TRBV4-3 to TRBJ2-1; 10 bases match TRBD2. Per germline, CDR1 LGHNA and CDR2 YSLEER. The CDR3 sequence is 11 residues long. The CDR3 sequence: CASSQDLAGVF. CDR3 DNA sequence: TGCGCCAGCAGCCAAGATCTAGCGGGAGTCTTC.

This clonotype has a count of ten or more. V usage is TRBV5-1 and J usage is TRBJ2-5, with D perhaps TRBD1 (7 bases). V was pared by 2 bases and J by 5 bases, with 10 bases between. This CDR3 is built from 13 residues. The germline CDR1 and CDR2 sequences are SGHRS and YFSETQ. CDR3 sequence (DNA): TGCGCCAGCAGCTTCCAGGGGGGTGAGACCCAGTACTTC. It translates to CASSFQGGETQYF.

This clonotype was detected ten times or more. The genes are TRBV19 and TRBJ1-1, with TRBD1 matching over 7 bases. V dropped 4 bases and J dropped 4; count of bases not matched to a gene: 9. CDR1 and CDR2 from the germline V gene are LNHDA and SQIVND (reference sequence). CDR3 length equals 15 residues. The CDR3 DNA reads TGTGCCAGTAGTAGAGATAGGACAGGACGCACTGAAGCTTTCTTT. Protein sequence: CASSRDRTGRTEAFF. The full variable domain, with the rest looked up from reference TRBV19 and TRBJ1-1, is DGGITQSPKYLFRKEGQNVTLSCEQNLNHDAMYWYRQDPGQGLRLIYYSQIVNDFQKGDIAEGYSVSREKKESFPLTVTSAQKNPTAFYLCASSRDRTGRTEAFFGQGTRLTVV.

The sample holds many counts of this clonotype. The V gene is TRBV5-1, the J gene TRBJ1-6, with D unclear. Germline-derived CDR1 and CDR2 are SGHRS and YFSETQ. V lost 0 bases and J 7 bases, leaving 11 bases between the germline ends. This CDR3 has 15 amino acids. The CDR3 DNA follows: TGCGCCAGCAGCTTGGGCAGGTCGAGCAATTCACCCCTCCACTTT. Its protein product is CASSLGRSSNSPLHF.

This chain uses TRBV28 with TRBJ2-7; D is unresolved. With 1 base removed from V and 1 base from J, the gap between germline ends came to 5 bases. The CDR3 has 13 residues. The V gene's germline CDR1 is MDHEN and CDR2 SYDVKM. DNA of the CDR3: TGTGCCAGCAGTTTATACGAATCCTACGAGCAGTACTTC. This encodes CASSLYESYEQYF.

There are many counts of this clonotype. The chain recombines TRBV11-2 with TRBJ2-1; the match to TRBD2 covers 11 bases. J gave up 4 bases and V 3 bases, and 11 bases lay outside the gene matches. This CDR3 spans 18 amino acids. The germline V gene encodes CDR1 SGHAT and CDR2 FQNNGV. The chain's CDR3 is CASSFFRLAGGIYNEQFF. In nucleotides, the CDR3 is TGTGCCAGCAGCTTTTTTAGGCTAGCGGGAGGTATTTACAATGAGCAGTTCTTC. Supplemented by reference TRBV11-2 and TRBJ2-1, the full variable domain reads EAGVAQSPRYKIIEKRQSVAFWCNPISGHATLYWYQQILGQGPKLLIQFQNNGVVDDSQLPKDRFSAERLKGVDSTLKIQPAKLEDSAVYLCASSFFRLAGGIYNEQFFGPGTRLTVL.

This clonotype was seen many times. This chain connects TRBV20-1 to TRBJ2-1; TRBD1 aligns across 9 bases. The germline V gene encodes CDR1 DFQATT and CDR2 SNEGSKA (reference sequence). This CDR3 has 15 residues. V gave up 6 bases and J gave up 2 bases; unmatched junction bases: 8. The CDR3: CSATVQGAPYNEQFF. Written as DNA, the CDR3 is TGCAGTGCAACAGTACAGGGGGCCCCCTACAATGAGCAGTTCTTC.

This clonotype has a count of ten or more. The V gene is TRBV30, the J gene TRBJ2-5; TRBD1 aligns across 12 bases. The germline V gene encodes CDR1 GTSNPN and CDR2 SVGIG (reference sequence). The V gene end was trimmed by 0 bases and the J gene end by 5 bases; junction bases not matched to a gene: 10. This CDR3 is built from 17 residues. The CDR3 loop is CAWSVPLGQGAVETQYF. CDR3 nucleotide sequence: TGTGCCTGGAGTGTACCACTGGGACAGGGGGCCGTGGAGACCCAGTACTTC.